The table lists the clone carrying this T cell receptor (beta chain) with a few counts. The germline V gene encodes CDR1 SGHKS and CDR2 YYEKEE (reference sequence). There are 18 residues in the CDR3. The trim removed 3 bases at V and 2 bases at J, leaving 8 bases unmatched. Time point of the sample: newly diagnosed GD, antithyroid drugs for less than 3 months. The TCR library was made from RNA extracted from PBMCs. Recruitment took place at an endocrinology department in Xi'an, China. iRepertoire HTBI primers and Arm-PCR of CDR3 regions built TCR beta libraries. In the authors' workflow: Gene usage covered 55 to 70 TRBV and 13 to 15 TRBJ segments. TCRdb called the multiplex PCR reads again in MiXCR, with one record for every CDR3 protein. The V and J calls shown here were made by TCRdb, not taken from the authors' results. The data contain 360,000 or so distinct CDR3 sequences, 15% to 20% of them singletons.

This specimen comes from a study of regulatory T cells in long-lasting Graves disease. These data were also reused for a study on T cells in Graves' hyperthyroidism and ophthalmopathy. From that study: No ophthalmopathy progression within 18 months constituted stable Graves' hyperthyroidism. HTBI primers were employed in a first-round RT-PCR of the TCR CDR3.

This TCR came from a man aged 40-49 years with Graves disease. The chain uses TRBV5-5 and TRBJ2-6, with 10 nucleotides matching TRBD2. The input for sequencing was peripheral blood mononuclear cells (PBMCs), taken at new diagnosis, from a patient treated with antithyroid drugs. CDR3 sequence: CASSSALAGVAGANVLTF. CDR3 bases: TGTGCCAGCAGCTCGGCCCTAGCGGGGGTTGCTGGGGCCAACGTCCTGACTTTC.